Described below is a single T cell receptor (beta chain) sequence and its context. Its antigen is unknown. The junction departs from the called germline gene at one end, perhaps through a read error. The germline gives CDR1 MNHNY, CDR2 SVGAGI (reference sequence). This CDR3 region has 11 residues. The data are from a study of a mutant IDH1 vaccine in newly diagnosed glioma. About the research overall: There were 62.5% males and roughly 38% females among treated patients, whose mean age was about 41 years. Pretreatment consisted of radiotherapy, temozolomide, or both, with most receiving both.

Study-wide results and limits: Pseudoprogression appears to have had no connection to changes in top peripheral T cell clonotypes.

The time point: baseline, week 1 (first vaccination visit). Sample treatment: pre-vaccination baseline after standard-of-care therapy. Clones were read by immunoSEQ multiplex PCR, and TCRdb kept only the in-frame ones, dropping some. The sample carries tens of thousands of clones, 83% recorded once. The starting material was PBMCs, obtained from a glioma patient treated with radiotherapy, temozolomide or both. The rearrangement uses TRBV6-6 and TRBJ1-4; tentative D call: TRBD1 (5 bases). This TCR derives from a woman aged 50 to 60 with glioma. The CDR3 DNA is TGTGCCAGCAGTTACTCGGGAGGGGTGCGTTTT. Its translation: CASSYSGGVRF.